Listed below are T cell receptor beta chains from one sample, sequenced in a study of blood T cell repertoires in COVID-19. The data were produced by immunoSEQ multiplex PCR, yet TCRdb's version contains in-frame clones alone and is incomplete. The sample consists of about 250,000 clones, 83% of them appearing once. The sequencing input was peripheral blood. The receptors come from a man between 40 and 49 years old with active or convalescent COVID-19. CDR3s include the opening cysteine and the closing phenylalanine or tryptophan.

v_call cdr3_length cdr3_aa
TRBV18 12 CASFIQNTEAFF
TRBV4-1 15 CASSQDRQNNEKLFF
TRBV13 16 CASSSLQGDSKNEQYF
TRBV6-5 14 CASTPTGLGTEAFF
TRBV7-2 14 CASSLLALSYEQYF
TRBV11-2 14 CASGAGQGNTEAFF
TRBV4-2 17 CASSQEWIRTGNYEQYF
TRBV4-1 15 CASSQEGREAGELFF
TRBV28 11 CASSVNEKLFF
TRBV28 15 CASNPHYRGTDTQYF
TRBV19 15 CASSIEGEADQPQHF
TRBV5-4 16 CASSLVVAGNTGELFF
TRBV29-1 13 CSVGGQGTYGYTF
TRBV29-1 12 CSVDRRVSEQFF
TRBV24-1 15 CATSDAGMTDQPQHF
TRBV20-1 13 CSASGTPRVEQFF
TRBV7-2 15 CASSSQRDRAYEQYF
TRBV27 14 CASSPNPGHTEAFF
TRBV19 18 CASSTGLAGAGNTGELFF
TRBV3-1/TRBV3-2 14 CASSLSVGGIGYTF